Listed here are 26 T cell receptor beta chains from one sample, sequenced in a study of T cell responses to AZD1222 COVID-19 vaccine. Sequencing was performed with immunoSEQ multiplex PCR; in TCRdb, only in-frame clones are kept and a portion is missing. Of about 120,000 clones listed, roughly nine tenths are singletons. Material: peripheral blood, obtained on day 0 of AZD1222 vaccination. The receptors derive from an adult in good health.

V and J are TRBV5-6 and TRBJ2-7, with D possibly being TRBD2 (5 bases). The CDR3 totals 15 residues. Looked up from germline, CDR1 is SGHDT and CDR2 is YYEEEE. V lost 0 bases to trimming and J lost 1 base, with 11 bases between them. The CDR3 bases are TGTGCCAGCAGCTTGGAGAGGGTAGGATCCTACGAGCAGTACTTC. It codes for CASSLERVGSYEQYF.

The J gene is TRBJ1-1, the V gene TRBV14; D remains ambiguous. This CDR3 spans 15 amino acids. Between the trimmed V and J ends, which lost 3 bases and 4 bases, there was a span of 15 bases. The germline gives CDR1 SGHDN, CDR2 FVKESK. DNA of the CDR3: TGTGCCAGCAGCCAGCCCCACGGAGGAGTCACTGAAGCTTTCTTT. It translates to CASSQPHGGVTEAFF.

The chain employs TRBV2 and TRBJ1-1; 7 bases map to TRBD1. With V trimmed by 6 bases and J by 3 bases, 7 bases remained unmatched. The CDR3 extends over 14 amino acids. Germline assignment: CDR1 SNHLY and CDR2 FYNNEI. The CDR3 protein is CASRAGTVDTEAFF. The CDR3 DNA follows: TGTGCCAGCAGGGCCGGGACAGTGGACACTGAAGCTTTCTTT.

The V and J genes are TRBV4-1 and TRBJ1-3, with D unclear. Deletions cut 2 bases from V and 1 base from J, with 12 bases between. Germline V gene lookup returns CDR1 MGHRA and CDR2 YSYEKL. The CDR3 is 16 amino acids. The CDR3 spells CASSQPVSGSGNTIYF. CDR3 DNA sequence: TGCGCCAGCAGCCAACCTGTGAGCGGGTCTGGAAACACCATATATTTT.

The rearrangement links TRBV27 to TRBJ1-1; the D is unclear. Trimming cost V 0 bases and J 1 base, with 9 bases left between them. Germline CDR1 and CDR2: MNHEY and SMNVEV (reference sequence). This CDR3 is built from 15 residues. The CDR3 DNA is TGTGCCAGCAGTTTATCCCTGGGGAAGAACACTGAAGCTTTCTTT. Protein sequence: CASSLSLGKNTEAFF.

The chain is built from TRBV5-4 and TRBJ2-7; D might be TRBD1 (7 bases). Trimming took off 4 bases at V and 0 bases at J, with 11 bases between the two ends. The CDR3 spans 14 residues. The germline gives CDR1 SGHNT, CDR2 YYREEE (reference sequence). CDR3 loop: CASSRGTASYEQYF. CDR3 sequence (DNA): TGTGCCAGCAGCCGGGGGACAGCCTCCTACGAGCAGTACTTC.

The CDR3 sequence is CASSIAGPSTDTQYF. CDR3 bases: TGTGCCAGTAGTATCGCAGGGCCTAGCACAGATACGCAGTATTTT. The J gene is TRBJ2-3, the V gene TRBV19; perhaps TRBD1 as D (5 bases). Germline lookup yields CDR1 LNHDA and CDR2 SQIVND (reference sequence). The CDR3 consists of 15 residues. V lost 3 bases to trimming and J lost 0 bases, with 10 bases between them.

The chain couples TRBV6-1 to TRBJ1-1; the match to TRBD1 covers 7 bases. Germline values: CDR1 MNHNS, CDR2 SASEGT. V lost 3 bases and J lost 4; bases outside the gene matches: 8. This CDR3 region has 15 residues. CDR3 amino acids: CASSDLGQGVTEAFF. CDR3 sequence (DNA): TGTGCCAGCAGTGACCTGGGGCAGGGGGTCACTGAAGCTTTCTTT.

The chain combines TRBV19 with TRBJ2-2, with TRBD1 identical over 11 bases. Germline assignment: CDR1 LNHDA and CDR2 SQIVND (reference sequence). The CDR3 is 15 residues long. V dropped 5 bases and J dropped 7; count of bases not matched to a gene: 6. DNA of the CDR3: TGTGCCAGTAGTCAGGACAGGGGGCGCGTCGGGGAGCTGTTTTTT. Translating gives CASSQDRGRVGELFF.

V is TRBV19 and J is TRBJ2-1, with TRBD1 as a possible D gene (5 bases). Looked up from germline, CDR1 is LNHDA and CDR2 is SQIVND (reference sequence). Trimming shortened V by 2 bases and J by 9 bases, and 11 bases separated the two germline ends. The length of the CDR3 is 13 residues. CDR3: CASSIQGRAEQFF. The DNA of the CDR3 is TGTGCCAGTAGTATACAGGGTCGGGCTGAGCAGTTCTTC.

This clone has just one count. V usage is TRBV11-1 and J usage is TRBJ2-1; TRBD2 agrees at 9 bases. From germline, CDR1 is SGHAT and CDR2 FQDESV (reference sequence). The CDR3 has 16 amino acids. V lost 4 bases to trimming and J lost 5 bases; unmatched junction nucleotides: 9. The CDR3 is CASSSLDSGRDNEQFF. The CDR3 DNA reads TGTGCCAGCAGCTCCCTTGATAGCGGGAGAGACAATGAGCAGTTCTTC.

V usage is TRBV5-4 and J usage is TRBJ1-3; weak D call: TRBD1 (6 bases). The ends were cut back, 4 bases at V and 1 base at J, with 15 bases in the middle. Germline CDR1 SGHNT, CDR2 YYREEE (reference sequence). The CDR3 runs to 16 residues. CDR3 amino acids: CASSPGTLNSGNTIYF. The DNA for the CDR3 is TGTGCCAGCAGCCCCGGGACACTTAATTCTGGAAACACCATATATTTT.

The chain uses TRBV10-1 and TRBJ1-5, with 12 bases fitting TRBD1. Per germline, CDR1 WNHNN and CDR2 SYGVQD (reference sequence). CDR3 size: 19 residues. V shed 4 bases and J 3 bases; nucleotides not matched to a gene: 13. The DNA of the CDR3 is TGCGCCAGCAGTGCGAACGCCCGGGACAGGGGGCGCGTCAATCAGCCCCAGCATTTT. Amino acid sequence: CASSANARDRGRVNQPQHF.

The CDR3 nucleotides are TGTGCCAGTAGTATCGTAGGCTCACCCCTCCACTTT. The encoded protein is CASSIVGSPLHF. This chain links TRBV19 with TRBJ1-6; D unclear. Germline V CDR1 and CDR2: LNHDA, SQIVND (reference sequence). The CDR3 contains 12 residues. Trimming took 3 bases from V and 10 from J, leaving 7 bases between them.

The chain is built from TRBV27 and TRBJ2-1; no clear D gene. Trimming removed 1 base from V and 8 bases from J, with 9 bases in between. The CDR3 consists of 13 residues. Germline V gene lookup returns CDR1 MNHEY and CDR2 SMNVEV (reference sequence). CDR3 DNA: TGTGCCAGCAGTTTATTTCGGGCGGATGAGCAGTTCTTC. The encoded protein is CASSLFRADEQFF.

There are many counts of this clone. V gene TRBV9 combines with J gene TRBJ2-7; 7 positions agree with TRBD2. Germline V gene sequence: CDR1 SGDLS, CDR2 YYNGEE. Germline trimming cut 0 bases from V and 6 bases from J; bases unmatched to any gene: 12. The CDR3 covers 16 residues. The CDR3 DNA is TGTGCCAGCAGCGTAGCTTGGGGGGGAGTCGGTGGCGAGCAGTACTTC. The encoded protein is CASSVAWGGVGGEQYF.

The chain joins TRBV27 to TRBJ1-6; 10 bases fit TRBD1. The CDR3 spans 15 residues. Trimming removed 4 bases from V and 6 bases from J; junction bases left unmatched: 3. The germline V gene has CDR1 MNHEY and CDR2 SMNVEV (reference sequence). Written as DNA, the CDR3 is TGTGCCAGCAGTTCCAGGACAGGGGGTAATTCACCCCTCCACTTT. It specifies CASSSRTGGNSPLHF.

This chain connects TRBV4-2 to TRBJ1-2; D is unclear. The length of the CDR3 is 15 residues. With 1 base removed from V and 3 bases from J, the gap between germline ends came to 12 bases. Germline V gene sequence: CDR1 LGHNA, CDR2 YNFKEQ. Written as DNA, the CDR3 is TGTGCCAGCAGCCAAGCACTCCCTGGGGACTATGGCTACACCTTC. Translation gives CASSQALPGDYGYTF.

The chain employs TRBV2 and TRBJ2-2; perhaps TRBD1 as D (6 bases). The CDR3 has 14 amino acids. Trimming removed 9 bases from V and 2 bases from J, with 13 bases in between. The germline V gene has CDR1 SNHLY and CDR2 FYNNEI. CDR3 sequence (DNA): TGTGCCAGTCCGGACAGATATAACACCGGGGAGCTGTTTTTT. It yields the protein CASPDRYNTGELFF.

The DNA of the CDR3 is TGTGCCAGTAGTATAGAAGGTCGGGGTTACAATGAGCAGTTCTTC. Protein product: CASSIEGRGYNEQFF. The V gene is TRBV19, the J gene TRBJ2-1; perhaps TRBD2 as D (5 bases). The V end was cut by 0 bases, the J end by 4 bases, with 10 bases between. Germline CDR1 reads LNHDA; CDR2 reads SQIVND (reference sequence). The CDR3 length is 15 residues.

V and J are TRBV2 and TRBJ1-5, with 7 bases lining up with TRBD1. V shed 5 bases, J shed 0 bases, and the junction held 4 bases outside the gene matches. The CDR3 runs 15 residues. Germline V CDR1 and CDR2: SNHLY, FYNNEI. CDR3 sequence reads: CASSTGQLSNQPQHF. The CDR3 DNA follows: TGTGCCAGCAGTACGGGACAGCTTAGCAATCAGCCCCAGCATTTT.

This chain joins TRBV25-1 and TRBJ1-3, with TRBD1 as a possible D gene (5 bases). CDR3 length: 13 amino acids. Germline V gene data show CDR1 as MGHDK and CDR2 as SYGVNS. V was cut by 8 bases and J by 3 bases, with 11 bases left in between. Here the CDR3 reads CASPERGGNTIYF. The CDR3 DNA is TGTGCCAGCCCCGAAAGGGGTGGAAACACCATATATTTT. Combining the CDR3 with reference TRBV25-1 and TRBJ1-3 gives the whole variable domain EADIYQTPRYLVIGTGKKITLECSQTMGHDKMYWYQQDPGMELHLIHYSYGVNSTEKGDLSSESTVSRIRTEHFPLTLESARPSHTSQYLCASPERGGNTIYFGEGSWLTVV.

The rearrangement joins TRBV7-2 to TRBJ2-5, with 11 bases identical to TRBD2. The CDR3 has 16 residues. V shed 3 bases and J 3 bases; nucleotides not matched to a gene: 6. Per the germline V gene, CDR1 is SGHTA and CDR2 is FQGNSA. CDR3 region: CASSFSRLAGKETQYF. The CDR3 DNA is TGTGCCAGCAGCTTTTCCAGACTAGCGGGGAAAGAGACCCAGTACTTC.

This clone appeared many times. This chain joins TRBV24-1 and TRBJ2-5, with TRBD1 matching over 8 bases. CDR3 length equals 16 residues. Trimming cost V 1 base and J 2 bases; bases outside gene matches: 5. Germline V gene lookup returns CDR1 KGHDR and CDR2 SFDVKD. CDR3 nucleotide sequence: TGTGCCACCAGTGATTTCGGACAGGGCGAACAAGAGACCCAGTACTTC. Translated: CATSDFGQGEQETQYF.

V usage is TRBV19 and J usage is TRBJ2-1; 8 bases agree with TRBD2. The CDR3 is made up of 16 amino acids. J was trimmed by 5 bases and V by 4 bases; bases with no gene match: 10. Germline CDR1 and CDR2: LNHDA and SQIVND (reference sequence). CDR3 bases: TGTGCCAGTAGTACTCGTTCGACTAGCGCGAACAATGAGCAGTTCTTC. Translated, it gives CASSTRSTSANNEQFF.

In DNA, the CDR3 is TGTGCCAGCAAAACCCAGGGGCCTTACTACGAGCAGTACTTC. Its translation is CASKTQGPYYEQYF. The chain joins TRBV28 to TRBJ2-7, with a tentative D call TRBD1 (6 bases). This CDR3 comprises 14 residues. Trimming pared 7 bases from V and 3 bases from J, leaving 16 bases between. Per germline, CDR1 MDHEN and CDR2 SYDVKM.